Presented here are 17 T cell receptor beta chains from one specimen sequenced in a study of cytomegalovirus exposure and HLA in healthy donors. The protocol was immunoSEQ multiplex PCR, while the TCRdb copy is restricted to in-frame clones and leaves out a portion. The sample carries hundreds of thousands of clones, 80% to 90% recorded once. Sequencing was carried out using PBMCs. These receptors originate from a woman younger than 30 in good health and CMV-seropositive.

V is TRBV5-1 and J is TRBJ2-1; TRBD2 might be the D (5 bases). The V end lost 2 bases, the J end lost 0 bases, and 9 bases lay between the germline ends. Germline V gives CDR1 SGHRS, CDR2 YFSETQ. CDR3 length: 15 residues. Here the CDR3 reads CASSFAADSYNEQFF. In nucleotides, the CDR3 is TGCGCCAGCAGCTTTGCAGCGGACTCCTACAATGAGCAGTTCTTC.

V and J are TRBV6-5 and TRBJ1-5, with D perhaps matching TRBD1 (5 bases). Trimming took 2 bases from V and 6 from J, leaving 8 bases between them. Germline-derived CDR1 and CDR2 are MNHEY and SVGAGI. CDR3 size: 13 residues. The CDR3 here is CASSYGGSQPQHF. The CDR3 DNA reads as TGTGCCAGCAGTTACGGGGGGAGTCAGCCCCAGCATTTT.

This clone occurred a few times. The chain is built from TRBV7-9 and TRBJ1-1, with 10 bases lining up with TRBD1. The junction had 17 bases not matched to a gene; V was cut back by 6 bases and J by 1 base. The CDR3 is 19 amino acids. Germline V CDR1 and CDR2: SEHNR, FQNEAQ (reference sequence). CDR3 nucleotides: TGTGCCAGCAGTGACAGGGGGCGCCCCTCGGCTTCTCAGAACACTGAAGCTTTCTTT. Translated, it gives CASSDRGRPSASQNTEAFF.

The chain links TRBV15 to TRBJ1-4; D remains ambiguous. The ends were cut back, 0 bases at V and 3 bases at J, with 14 bases in the middle. The CDR3 length is 17 residues. The germline gives CDR1 LNHNV, CDR2 YYDKDF (reference sequence). CDR3 region: CATSRDGVPVPNEKLFF. As DNA, the CDR3 is TGTGCCACCAGCAGAGATGGTGTCCCGGTGCCTAATGAAAAACTGTTTTTT.

V and J are TRBV27 and TRBJ1-2, with 11 bases fitting TRBD1. The J segment lost 3 bases and the V segment lost 7 bases, leaving 4 bases of the junction unmatched. The CDR3 has 14 residues. In germline, CDR1 is MNHEY, CDR2 SMNVEV (reference sequence). CDR3 loop: CASTWTGGDYGYTF. CDR3 coding DNA: TGTGCCAGCACCTGGACAGGGGGCGACTATGGCTACACCTTC.

The CDR3 DNA reads TGTGCCAGCTTACCACAGGGGGCTGGGCAGCCCCAGCATTTT. Translated, it gives CASLPQGAGQPQHF. The chain recombines TRBV28 with TRBJ1-5; 9 bases align to TRBD1. The CDR3 loop spans 14 amino acids. J lost 7 bases, V lost 8 bases, and 9 bases had no gene match. CDR1 MDHEN and CDR2 SYDVKM come from the germline V gene.

This chain uses TRBV19 with TRBJ2-5; D may be TRBD2 (6 bases). This CDR3 has 17 amino acids. The V gene's germline CDR1 is LNHDA and CDR2 SQIVND (reference sequence). Deletions cut 5 bases from V and 3 bases from J, with 22 bases between. In nucleotides, the CDR3 is TGTGCCAGTAGTGCACAACGGGCTAGCGCTAACAAAGAGACCCAGTACTTC. Its translation is CASSAQRASANKETQYF.

The chain recombines TRBV28 with TRBJ1-1; 8 bases are a match to TRBD1. From germline, CDR1 is MDHEN and CDR2 SYDVKM. With 5 bases clipped from V and 1 base from J, the junction kept 9 bases outside the gene matches. CDR3 size: 16 residues. CDR3 DNA: TGTGCCAGCAGTCTGCGACAGGGGCCACCGAACACTGAAGCTTTCTTT. Translation: CASSLRQGPPNTEAFF.

The count of this clone is one. The chain is built from TRBV7-8 and TRBJ2-7; D is ambiguous. Per germline, CDR1 SGHVS and CDR2 FQNEAQ. Trimming removed 0 bases at V and 0 bases at J, with 9 bases between. CDR3 size: 15 residues. The CDR3 protein is CASSLARQFSYEQYF. The CDR3 DNA reads as TGTGCCAGCAGCTTAGCGAGGCAGTTCTCCTACGAGCAGTACTTC.

The chain couples TRBV28 to TRBJ2-3; a weak D match, TRBD2 (6 bases). The CDR3 length is 14 residues. Trimming pared 10 bases from V and 5 bases from J, leaving 19 bases between. Germline CDR1 is MDHEN and CDR2 is SYDVKM. The CDR3 here is CATTPRGGGDTQYF. Here the CDR3 DNA reads TGTGCCACCACCCCAAGGGGAGGAGGAGATACGCAGTATTTT.

The rearrangement links TRBV30 to TRBJ1-1; no clear D. The length of the CDR3 is 15 residues. V lost 5 bases and J lost 2, with 18 bases in between. Germline-derived CDR1 and CDR2 are GTSNPN and SVGIG (reference sequence). The CDR3 DNA follows: TGTGCCTGGTGGACCGGAGGAACACTCAACACTGAAGCTTTCTTT. Translation gives CAWWTGGTLNTEAFF.

The chain combines TRBV21-1 with TRBJ2-2; the table's D call TRBD2 went unverified against the DNA. TRBV21-1 is flagged as a pseudogene. The CDR3 length is 18 residues. This chain's CDR3 is CASSKGSSGRADDGELFF. In DNA form, the CDR3 reads TGTGCCAGCAGCAAAGGTTCTAGCGGGAGGGCCGATGACGGGGAGCTGTTTTTT.

J is TRBJ1-1 and V is TRBV6-4; 7 nucleotides agree with TRBD1. V shed 6 bases and J 0 bases; nucleotides not matched to a gene: 4. Germline lookup yields CDR1 MRHNA and CDR2 SNTAGT. The CDR3 contains 14 residues. The CDR3 region has the DNA TGTGCCAGCAGCCCGACAGGGCTGAACACTGAAGCTTTCTTT. Amino acid sequence: CASSPTGLNTEAFF.

The sample holds one count of this clone. The chain recombines TRBV11-2 with TRBJ2-7; D perhaps matches TRBD2 (6 bases). The V gene lost 3 bases and the J gene lost 4 bases, with 16 bases spanning the gap. The CDR3 is 15 residues long. CDR1 is SGHAT and CDR2 is FQNNGV in the germline V gene. CDR3: CASSFYGGVGYEQYF. CDR3 in DNA: TGTGCCAGCAGCTTCTACGGAGGGGTAGGATACGAGCAGTACTTC.

The chain is built from TRBV7-2 and TRBJ2-1; TRBD2 matches at 11 bases. Looked up from germline, CDR1 is SGHTA and CDR2 is FQGNSA. The CDR3 has 15 amino acids. With 1 base clipped from V and 7 bases from J, the junction kept 3 bases outside the gene matches. This CDR3 is CASSLGLAGSNEQFF. The DNA of the CDR3 is TGTGCCAGCAGCTTAGGACTAGCGGGGTCTAATGAGCAGTTCTTC.

The genes are TRBV5-1 and TRBJ2-2; 12 nucleotides align to TRBD1. The germline V gene encodes CDR1 SGHRS and CDR2 YFSETQ. With V trimmed by 5 bases and J by 6 bases, 14 bases remained unmatched. There are 18 residues in the CDR3. The CDR3 coding sequence is TGCGCCAGCAGTCGGACTTACGAGGGGACAGGGGGCTCCGGGGAGCTGTTTTTT. Protein sequence: CASSRTYEGTGGSGELFF. Drawing the rest from reference TRBV5-1 and TRBJ2-2, the complete variable domain is KAGVTQTPRYLIKTRGQQVTLSCSPISGHRSVSWYQQTPGQGLQFLFEYFSETQRNKGNFPGRFSGRQFSNSRSEMNVSTLELGDSALYLCASSRTYEGTGGSGELFFGEGSRLTVL.

The CDR3 bases are TGTGCCTCCAGGGTGGGAGGGTATAGGGACTACGAGCAGTACTTC. It translates to CASRVGGYRDYEQYF. This rearrangement joins TRBV10-3 to TRBJ2-7, with 7 bases that match TRBD2. The CDR3 spans 15 residues. CDR1 is ENHRY and CDR2 is SYGVKD in the germline V gene. V lost 11 bases, J lost 3 bases, and 16 bases stayed unmatched.